The T cell receptor (beta chain) under discussion was sequenced for a study of regulatory T cells in long-lasting Graves disease. Time point indicated: newly diagnosed GD, antithyroid drugs for less than 3 months. Generation of the TCR library employed RNA extracted from PBMCs. Construction of the TCR beta libraries employed iRepertoire HTBI primers in conjunction with Arm-PCR of CDR3 regions. TCRdb re-derived calls from the multiplex PCR reads in MiXCR, one entry per CDR3 protein. Counted here are more than 450,000 distinct CDR3 sequences, around 12% occurring once; the ten biggest clones make up around 10%. This clonotype was found many times. The data also belong to a second study, concerning T cells in Graves' hyperthyroidism and ophthalmopathy. According to that study: Most thyroid clonotypes expanded above 0.001 were also detected in blood.

The sample consisted of peripheral blood mononuclear cells (PBMCs), taken at new diagnosis, from a patient treated with antithyroid drugs. This TCR derives from a woman in her 30s with Graves disease.

CDR3 bases: TGTGCCAGCAGCCTCGTCGGACTAGCGGGATACAATGAGCAGTTCTTC. Its translation is CASSLVGLAGYNEQFF. This chain connects TRBV4-2 to TRBJ2-1, with 12 bases fitting TRBD2. The CDR3 covers 16 residues. Looked up from germline, CDR1 is LGHNA and CDR2 is YNFKEQ. Trimming removed 4 bases from V and 4 bases from J; junction bases left unmatched: 5.